This T cell receptor (beta chain) came from a study of blood T cell repertoires in COVID-19. Turning to the study itself: COVID-19 samples collected from the United States, Italy and Spain covered acute and convalescent phases.

As handled by the study authors: Nucleated cell number was recorded as an estimate derived from reference gene primer amplification. Only in-frame clones appear in the TCRdb table, and some are missing; sequencing was by immunoSEQ multiplex PCR. The DNA was the basis for D and trimming; V, J and clone size are from that table. The sample lists 55,000 to 80,000 clones, approximately 80% seen once, with 13% to 15% in the top ten. The Seattle site enrolled patients during active infection and followed them longitudinally. The source material was peripheral blood. The receptor's source is a man aged 60 to 75 with COVID-19, enrolled during active disease.

The DNA for the CDR3 is TGTGCCAGCACCCAGTGGTCTCAGCCCCAGCATTTT. As protein: CASTQWSQPQHF. The chain has TRBV6-6 and TRBJ1-5; D is undetermined. The CDR3 length is 12 residues. Germline CDR1 MNHNY, CDR2 SVGAGI (reference sequence). V was cut by 7 bases and J by 6 bases, with 10 bases left in between.